Shown below are 24 T cell receptor beta chains from a single sample sequenced in a study of T-cell memory formation after mild COVID-19. TCRdb re-analysed the 5' RACE reads in MiXCR, keeping a single row per CDR3 protein. The table records 350,000 or so distinct CDR3 sequences, 10% to 15% of them present only once. Sequenced: PBMCs or a T cell subset sorted from them (not recorded which). The receptors here all came from a young man who had mild COVID-19 (a few samples of this study predate the infection). Cell type and time point are not known.

The V and J genes are TRBV20-1 and TRBJ1-1; no clear D. The germline V gene has CDR1 DFQATT and CDR2 SNEGSKA (reference sequence). The CDR3 sequence is 13 residues long. Trimming shortened V by 4 bases and J by 3 bases, and 12 bases separated the two germline ends. The CDR3 DNA is TGCAGTGCTAAAGACACCCGGGACACTGAAGCTTTCTTT. As protein: CSAKDTRDTEAFF.

The chain couples TRBV4-3 to TRBJ2-1; unclear D gene. The germline gives CDR1 LGHNA, CDR2 YSLEER. CDR3 length: 16 residues. Trimming left V 3 bases short and J 4 bases short, with 16 bases between. CDR3 protein: CASSQHLGTPYNEQFF. The CDR3 nucleotides read TGCGCCAGCAGCCAGCATCTAGGTACCCCTTACAATGAGCAGTTCTTC.

J is TRBJ2-4 and V is TRBV19; the D gene is possibly TRBD1 (5 bases). V lost 3 bases to trimming and J lost 8 bases, with 17 bases between them. The CDR3 contains 15 residues. CDR1 is LNHDA and CDR2 is SQIVND in the germline V gene (reference sequence). CDR3 nucleotides: TGTGCCAGTAGTATTTTCAGGGATCGTAAAGACATTCAGTACTTC. This gives the protein CASSIFRDRKDIQYF.

This clonotype was counted a few times. The gene calls are TRBV7-9 and TRBJ1-4; no definite D call. The CDR3 covers 15 residues. CDR1 is SEHNR, CDR2 FQNEAQ, per germline (reference sequence). The germline V and J ends were trimmed by 5 bases and 8 bases, with 18 bases remaining between them. CDR3 region: CASSAWAGSTEKLFF. In DNA form, the CDR3 reads TGTGCCAGCAGCGCCTGGGCTGGGTCCACGGAAAAACTGTTTTTT.

This clonotype has a handful of counts. The rearrangement joins TRBV6-1 to TRBJ1-1, with D unclear. This CDR3 is built from 12 residues. V was clipped by 3 bases and J by 8 bases, with 10 bases between them. Germline V CDR1 and CDR2: MNHNS, SASEGT. Here the CDR3 reads CASSDPLREAFF. The CDR3 nucleotides are TGTGCCAGCAGTGATCCCCTGAGGGAAGCTTTCTTT.

The chain couples TRBV28 to TRBJ2-3, with 8 nucleotides matching TRBD2. Per the germline V gene, CDR1 is MDHEN and CDR2 is SYDVKM. CDR3 length: 15 residues. After removal of 2 bases from V and 6 bases from J, the junction contained 7 bases not matched to a gene. CDR3 DNA: TGTGCCAGCAGTTTAGAACGGGGGGGCCGGGATACGCAGTATTTT. This gives the protein CASSLERGGRDTQYF.

In this sample, this clonotype turned up a few times. CDR3 nucleotides: TGTGCCAGCAGTTACTCGTGGGGAGAAGGATACGAGCAGTACTTC. Translating gives CASSYSWGEGYEQYF. The chain uses TRBV6-5 and TRBJ2-7; D is perhaps TRBD2 (5 bases). CDR3 size: 15 residues. Trimming removed 0 bases from V and 4 bases from J, with 13 bases in between. The V gene's germline CDR1 is MNHEY and CDR2 SVGAGI.

This clonotype has just a few counts. The V gene is TRBV20-1, the J gene TRBJ1-5, with D perhaps matching TRBD1 (6 bases). Germline V gene sequence: CDR1 DFQATT, CDR2 SNEGSKA (reference sequence). V was cut by 6 bases and J by 0 bases, with 12 bases left in between. This CDR3 has 14 amino acids. CDR3 bases: TGCAGTGCGAGGGGGGAGTATAGCAATCAGCCCCAGCATTTT. This sequence encodes CSARGEYSNQPQHF.

The chain joins TRBV12-3 or TRBV12-4 to TRBJ2-4; D perhaps matches TRBD1 (6 bases). The CDR3 length is 19 residues. V shed 2 bases and J shed 0 bases, with 20 bases lying between them. The CDR3 DNA follows: TGTGCCAGCAGTTTACAGCTCCGAGGGGTGGGGGCAGCCAAAAACATTCAGTACTTC. Translation gives CASSLQLRGVGAAKNIQYF.

This clonotype was seen only a few times. The CDR3 coding sequence is TGTGCCAGCAGTTTACTAGCGGGGGACCCTGACAATGAGCAGTTCTTC. Its translation: CASSLLAGDPDNEQFF. This chain uses TRBV12-3 or TRBV12-4 with TRBJ2-1, with 10 positions matching TRBD2. There are 16 residues in the CDR3. V lost 2 bases to trimming and J lost 5 bases; unmatched junction nucleotides: 6.

This clonotype was detected only a few times. The chain uses TRBV20-1 and TRBJ1-5, with D perhaps matching TRBD1 (5 bases). Germline-derived CDR1 and CDR2 are DFQATT and SNEGSKA (reference sequence). This CDR3 has 15 residues. Trimming removed 2 bases at V and 5 bases at J, with 16 bases between. The CDR3 reads CSARPLDKGDQPQHF. The DNA for the CDR3 is TGCAGTGCTAGACCGCTGGACAAGGGTGATCAGCCCCAGCATTTT.

This chain joins TRBV4-2 and TRBJ2-5; TRBD2 matches at 7 bases. The V and J ends lost 1 base and 2 bases, in that order; junction bases with no gene match: 7. From germline, CDR1 is LGHNA and CDR2 YNFKEQ. The CDR3 length is 16 residues. Here the CDR3 reads CASSQGRRGMQETQYF. For the CDR3, the DNA is TGTGCCAGCAGCCAAGGTCGGCGGGGGATGCAAGAGACCCAGTACTTC.

The rearrangement joins TRBV9 to TRBJ2-2; D may be TRBD1 (6 bases). CDR1 and CDR2 (germline): SGDLS, YYNGEE. This CDR3 is 17 amino acids long. V dropped 4 bases and J dropped 0 bases, with 16 bases sitting between them. For the CDR3, the DNA is TGTGCCAGCAGCAACAAGGACAGAACGGCGAACACCGGGGAGCTGTTTTTT. Residues: CASSNKDRTANTGELFF.

This chain links TRBV20-1 with TRBJ1-1; D is undetermined. The length of the CDR3 is 14 residues. Germline V gene lookup returns CDR1 DFQATT and CDR2 SNEGSKA (reference sequence). Trimming removed 3 bases at V and 0 bases at J, with 11 bases between. CDR3 nucleotides: TGCAGTGCTAGTTTGGGTATTATGAACACTGAAGCTTTCTTT. This sequence encodes CSASLGIMNTEAFF.

The V and J genes are TRBV28 and TRBJ2-1; 9 bases map to TRBD1. The CDR3 has 14 residues. Germline values: CDR1 MDHEN, CDR2 SYDVKM. The junction had 8 bases not matched to a gene; V was cut back by 8 bases and J by 6 bases. The CDR3 protein is CASSRSDRGNEQFF. The DNA of the CDR3 is TGTGCCAGCTCCCGGTCGGACAGGGGCAATGAGCAGTTCTTC. The variable domain in full, completed from reference TRBV28 and TRBJ2-1, reads DVKVTQSSRYLVKRTGEKVFLECVQDMDHENMFWYRQDPGLGLRLIYFSYDVKMKEKGDIPEGYSVSREKKERFSLILESASTNQTSMYLCASSRSDRGNEQFFGPGTRLTVL.

As DNA, the CDR3 is TGTGCCAGCAGCTTAACCGGGACAGGGGTGGGGTATAATTCACCCCTCCACTTT. Amino acid sequence: CASSLTGTGVGYNSPLHF. The V call is TRBV7-9, the J call TRBJ1-6; 10 nucleotides align to TRBD1. Germline V gene data show CDR1 as SEHNR and CDR2 as FQNEAQ (reference sequence). The CDR3 runs 18 residues. The V segment lost 2 bases and the J segment 4 bases; nucleotides outside the gene matches: 8.

CDR3 DNA sequence: TGTGCCAGCAGCCAGCGGGGGAGCTCCTACAATGAGCAGTTCTTC. It translates to CASSQRGSSYNEQFF. The rearrangement uses TRBV7-9 and TRBJ2-1; 8 bases match TRBD2. After removal of 5 bases from V and 0 bases from J, the junction contained 3 bases not matched to a gene. This CDR3 contains 15 residues. Germline values: CDR1 SEHNR, CDR2 FQNEAQ (reference sequence).

The rearrangement uses TRBV6-5 and TRBJ2-3; no reliable D call. CDR3 length: 16 amino acids. Germline-derived CDR1 and CDR2 are MNHEY and SVGAGI. Trimming cost V 2 bases and J 2 bases, with 14 bases left between them. The DNA for the CDR3 is TGTGCCAGCAGTTACGACCGCGACAAGCTCACAGATACGCAGTATTTT. It specifies CASSYDRDKLTDTQYF.

This clonotype came up many times. The chain employs TRBV5-6 and TRBJ1-1, with D perhaps TRBD1 (5 bases). The V gene lost 7 bases and the J gene lost 1 base, with 11 bases spanning the gap. CDR3 length: 13 amino acids. Germline assignment: CDR1 SGHDT and CDR2 YYEEEE. CDR3 residues: CASPGTGNTEAFF. The CDR3 nucleotides read TGTGCCAGCCCTGGGACGGGGAACACTGAAGCTTTCTTT.

A note on this clonotype: Since a much larger clone is just one base distant, this may be a read error. The rearrangement uses TRBV7-9 and TRBJ1-6, with D possibly TRBD1 on 6 matching bases. The CDR3 is 15 residues long. Per the germline V gene, CDR1 is SEHNR and CDR2 is FQNEAQ (reference sequence). CDR3 sequence (DNA): TGTGCCAGCAGCTTGAAGGGACACGGTCCGTCACACCTCCACTTT. Translation gives CASSLKGHGPSHLHF.

There are a few counts of this clonotype. This chain connects TRBV15 to TRBJ2-6, with TRBD1 matching over 8 bases. CDR3 length: 19 amino acids. V shed 5 bases and J 1 base; nucleotides not matched to a gene: 13. Germline V gene lookup returns CDR1 LNHNV and CDR2 YYDKDF (reference sequence). This CDR3 is CATSGYQRDRFSGANVLTF. The CDR3 DNA follows: TGTGCCACCAGCGGATATCAACGGGACAGGTTTTCTGGGGCCAACGTCCTGACTTTC.

Only a few counts were recorded for this clonotype. The chain links TRBV18 to TRBJ2-1; 7 bases agree with TRBD1. The CDR3 sequence is 15 residues long. Germline V gene sequence: CDR1 KGHSH, CDR2 LQKENI. Trimming took 7 bases from V and 2 from J; bases not matched to a gene: 8. CDR3 in amino acids: CASFLDRAPYNEQFF. CDR3 in DNA: TGTGCCAGCTTCCTCGACAGGGCCCCCTACAATGAGCAGTTCTTC.

This clonotype has just a few counts. V and J are TRBV4-3 and TRBJ2-3, with D maybe TRBD2 (6 bases). V gave up 4 bases and J gave up 5 bases, with 19 bases separating them. The CDR3 is made up of 16 amino acids. CDR1 is LGHNA and CDR2 is YSLEER in the germline V gene. CDR3 region: CASSRAGRTSGDTQYF. The CDR3 DNA is TGCGCCAGCAGCCGGGCAGGGAGGACCTCGGGAGATACGCAGTATTTT.

This clonotype was seen more than once but under ten times. The chain links TRBV2 to TRBJ2-3, with TRBD2 matching 8 bases. The CDR3 loop spans 18 amino acids. Trimming at V came to 6 bases and at J to 2 bases, leaving 16 bases not matched to a gene. Looked up from germline, CDR1 is SNHLY and CDR2 is FYNNEI. The DNA for the CDR3 is TGTGCCAGCAGCCCCCCCCTTCGGGCGGGGGGCCTCACAGATACGCAGTATTTT. Translating it yields CASSPPLRAGGLTDTQYF.